Sequencing of this T cell receptor (beta chain) was carried out in a study of blood T cell repertoires in COVID-19. Study-wide context: The United States, Italy and Spain were the sources of the acute and convalescent COVID-19 samples. From T cells, B-cell-depleted T cells, or PBMCs came the material, which was cDNA or gDNA.

The CDR3 is 12 residues long. Trimming cost V 2 bases and J 5 bases, with 7 bases left between them. Germline V gene lookup returns CDR1 KGHSH and CDR2 LQKENI. The table lists this clone with a few counts. Under the authors' procedure: Amplification from reference gene primers served as the basis for estimated nucleated cell counts. Only in-frame clones appear in the TCRdb table, and some are missing; sequencing was by immunoSEQ multiplex PCR. V, J and clone size derive from that table, while D and trimming were established from the DNA sequence. The sample lists about 160,000 clones; approximately 80% were seen once.

This sequence originates from an elderly woman with acute or convalescent COVID-19. The specimen sequenced was peripheral blood. The chain carries TRBV18 and TRBJ2-7, with D hard to call. The CDR3 bases are TGTGCCAGCTCACCAATGAACAACGAGCAGTACTTC. It codes for CASSPMNNEQYF.